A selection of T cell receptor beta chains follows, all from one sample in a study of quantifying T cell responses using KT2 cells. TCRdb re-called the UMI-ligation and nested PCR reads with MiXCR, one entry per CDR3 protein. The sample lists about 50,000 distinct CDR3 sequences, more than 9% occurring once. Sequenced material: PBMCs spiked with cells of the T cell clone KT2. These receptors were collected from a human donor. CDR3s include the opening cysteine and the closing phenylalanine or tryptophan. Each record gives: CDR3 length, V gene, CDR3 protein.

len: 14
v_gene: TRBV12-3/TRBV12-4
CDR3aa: CASSPTGSDTEAFF

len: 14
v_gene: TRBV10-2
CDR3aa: CASSEGMKSYEQYF

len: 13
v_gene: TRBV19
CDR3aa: CASIKGATDGYTF

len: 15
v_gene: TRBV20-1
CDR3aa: CSARRGAITDQPQHF

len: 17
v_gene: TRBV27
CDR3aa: CASSPGQGASGANVLTF

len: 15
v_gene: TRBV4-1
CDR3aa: CASSQVGPNNEKLFF

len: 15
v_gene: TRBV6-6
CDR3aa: CASSQGLAGEYAQYF

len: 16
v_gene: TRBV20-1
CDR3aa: CSAMRTSGGSTDTQYF

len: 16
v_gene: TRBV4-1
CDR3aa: CASSQQPGPQGYEQYF

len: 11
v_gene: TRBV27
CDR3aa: CASSDKYEQYF

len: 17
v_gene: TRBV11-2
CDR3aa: CASSLDPGRMNTGELFF

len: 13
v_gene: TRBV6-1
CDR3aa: CASKDRVADTQYF

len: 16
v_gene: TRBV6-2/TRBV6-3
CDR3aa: CASSYPGTASSYEQYF

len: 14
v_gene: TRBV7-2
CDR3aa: CASSLDWGVETQYF

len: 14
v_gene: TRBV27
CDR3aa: CASSRQLSNTEAFF

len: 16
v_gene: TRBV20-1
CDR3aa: CSAIDRDRGKIGELFF

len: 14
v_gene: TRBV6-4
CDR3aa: CASSEPGVTDTQYF

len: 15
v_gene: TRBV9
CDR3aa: CASSVDESSGNTIYF

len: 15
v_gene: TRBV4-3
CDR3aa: CASSQGTGGYVEQYF

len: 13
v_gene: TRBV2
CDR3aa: CASSVRGSTEAFF

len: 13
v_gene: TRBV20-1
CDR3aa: CSARGQPNQPQHF

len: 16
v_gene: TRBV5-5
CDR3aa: CASSLAPYGTADTQYF

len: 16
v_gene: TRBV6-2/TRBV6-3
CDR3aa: CASSYGTGRLNSPLHF

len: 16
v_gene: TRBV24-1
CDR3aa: CATSDGLAGDTGELFF

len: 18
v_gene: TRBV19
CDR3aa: CASSMGFVVRWSTDTQYF

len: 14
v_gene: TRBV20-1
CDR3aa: CSARRTSLHNEQFF

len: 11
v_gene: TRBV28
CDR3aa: CASSTVYEQYF

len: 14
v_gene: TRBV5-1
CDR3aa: CASSTGRAEETQYF

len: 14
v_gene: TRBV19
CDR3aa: CASSLWARTGELFF